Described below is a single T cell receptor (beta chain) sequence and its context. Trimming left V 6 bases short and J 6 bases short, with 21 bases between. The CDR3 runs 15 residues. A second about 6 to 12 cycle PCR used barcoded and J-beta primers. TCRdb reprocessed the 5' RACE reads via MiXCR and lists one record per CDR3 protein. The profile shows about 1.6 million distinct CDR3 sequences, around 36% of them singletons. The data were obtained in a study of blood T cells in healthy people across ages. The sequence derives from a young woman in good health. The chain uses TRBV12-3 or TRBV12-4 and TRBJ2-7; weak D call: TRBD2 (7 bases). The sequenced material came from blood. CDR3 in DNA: TGTGCCAGCAGCCCAGGGGCGGGAGACTTTAGCGAGCAGTACTTC. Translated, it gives CASSPGAGDFSEQYF.